What follows are 8 T cell receptor beta chains derived from one specimen sequenced in a study of T cell responses to AZD1222 COVID-19 vaccine (dated by TCRdb to the early 2020s). The method behind the library was the immunoSEQ multiplex PCR assay. TCRdb limited this immuneACCESS table to in-frame rearrangements with V and J called. A share of clones is missing; checked studies link under half to unresolved V genes, and the rest is unexplained. A total of 250,000 to 300,000 clones appear in this sample, 90% to 95% of them only once. In total, the top ten clones hold roughly 0.6% of the sample. The label giving this sample's time point can be read as: about 28 days (+/-7) after the second vaccine dose. Sequences were derived from peripheral blood, sampled 28 days after the second AZD1222 dose. These receptors all come from an adult who received the AZD1222 COVID-19 vaccine.

V is TRBV5-1 and J is TRBJ1-4; D possibly corresponds to TRBD1 (5 bases). This CDR3 spans 15 amino acids. Trimming took 4 bases from V and 2 from J, leaving 12 bases between them. Germline lookup yields CDR1 SGHRS and CDR2 YFSETQ. CDR3 DNA sequence: TGCGCCAGCAGCCACGAGGGGTTCACTAATGAAAAACTGTTTTTT. Its protein product is CASSHEGFTNEKLFF.

This clone has a single count. The genes are TRBV9 and TRBJ1-1; 7 positions match TRBD1. The trim removed 3 bases at V and 0 bases at J, leaving 5 bases unmatched. This CDR3 is 15 amino acids long. Germline V CDR1 and CDR2: SGDLS, YYNGEE. The CDR3 nucleotides are TGTGCCAGCAGCGCAGGGGGACAAATGAACACTGAAGCTTTCTTT. Its protein is CASSAGGQMNTEAFF. Full variable domain (outside the CDR3, taken from reference TRBV9 and TRBJ1-1): DSGVTQTPKHLITATGQRVTLRCSPRSGDLSVYWYQQSLDQGLQFLIQYYNGEERAKGNILERFSAQQFPDLHSELNLSSLELGDSALYFCASSAGGQMNTEAFFGQGTRLTVV.

CDR3 in DNA: TGTGCCAGCAGTGTTTGGGACAGAAATCAGCCCCAGCATTTT. Encoded protein: CASSVWDRNQPQHF. The chain joins TRBV2 to TRBJ1-5; 7 nucleotides line up with TRBD1. CDR1 and CDR2 (germline): SNHLY, FYNNEI. The ends lost 4 bases at V and 4 bases at J; junction bases unmatched: 4. CDR3 size: 14 residues.

The V call is TRBV7-8, the J call TRBJ2-3; 7 bases agree with TRBD2. With 2 bases clipped from V and 10 bases from J, the junction kept 12 bases outside the gene matches. Germline CDR1 SGHVS, CDR2 FQNEAQ. The CDR3 loop spans 15 amino acids. CDR3 nucleotides: TGTGCCAGCAGCTTAAATCCCAGCGGGGTAGGTGCGCAGTATTTT. This codes for CASSLNPSGVGAQYF. The full variable domain, its missing parts supplied by reference TRBV7-8 and TRBJ2-3, is GAGVSQSPRYKVAKRGQDVALRCDPISGHVSLFWYQQALGQGPEFLTYFQNEAQLDKSGLPSDRFFAERPEGSVSTLKIQRTQQEDSAVYLCASSLNPSGVGAQYFGPGTRLTVL.

This chain uses TRBV9 with TRBJ1-2; tentatively, D is TRBD1 (6 bases). Trimming left V 3 bases short and J 8 bases short, with 20 bases between. The CDR3 consists of 15 residues. Per the germline V gene, CDR1 is SGDLS and CDR2 is YYNGEE. The CDR3 DNA sequence: TGTGCCAGCAGCGCGAACATTGGGGGGGGCATCGGCTACACCTTC. As protein: CASSANIGGGIGYTF.

This sequence joins TRBV28 and TRBJ1-1, with 7 bases that match TRBD1. CDR1 is MDHEN, CDR2 SYDVKM, per germline. The trim removed 3 bases at V and 7 bases at J, leaving 14 bases unmatched. The CDR3 runs to 16 residues. The CDR3, as DNA: TGTGCCAGCAGTTTTTTTCGACAGGGCCTGGAGGTTGAAGCTTTCTTT. Translated: CASSFFRQGLEVEAFF.

V is TRBV7-2 and J is TRBJ2-4; 9 nucleotides match TRBD1. Trimming removed 5 bases from V and 10 bases from J; junction bases left unmatched: 12. CDR1 and CDR2 from the germline V gene are SGHTA and FQGNSA. This CDR3 has 15 residues. CDR3 sequence (DNA): TGTGCCAGCAGCCCACTCCGTCCCGGACAGGGGATTCAGTACTTC. Protein product: CASSPLRPGQGIQYF.

About this clone: A junction boundary mismatches the germline segment, possibly from a read error. V is TRBV4-3 and J is TRBJ1-4; D is possibly TRBD1 (6 bases). Germline CDR1 reads LGHNA; CDR2 reads YSLEER. The CDR3 extends over 18 amino acids. CDR3 nucleotides: TGCGCCAGCAGCCACGCTACAGGGAGGGATGCAACTAATGGAAAACTGTTTTTT. It yields the protein CASSHATGRDATNGKLFF.